This TCR beta chain appears in the sequencing data of a study of blood T cells in healthy people across ages. The CDR3 is 20 residues long. Losses at the gene ends were 0 bases for V and 7 bases for J; bases not matched to a gene: 16. Per the germline V gene, CDR1 is LGHNA and CDR2 is YSLEER. Combining a sample-barcoded 5' primer with a J-beta primer mix, a second PCR ran for roughly 7 to 12 cycles. A template-switch adaptor that had 12 random nucleotides put a tag on each cDNA molecule. TCRdb passed the 5' RACE reads through MiXCR, listing each CDR3 protein once. Of roughly 1.5 million distinct CDR3 sequences in the sample, approximately 43% are singletons; the top ten hold less than 5%. The people who gave samples were healthy Caucasians from Russia, aged about 6 to 100.

The sample taken for sequencing was blood. The TCR sequence derives from a woman under 30 in good health. This rearrangement joins TRBV4-3 to TRBJ2-1; 12 positions agree with TRBD2. The CDR3 is CASSQDWASGRADSFNEQFF. In DNA form, the CDR3 reads TGCGCCAGCAGCCAAGATTGGGCTAGCGGGAGGGCCGATTCGTTTAATGAGCAGTTCTTC.